This T cell receptor beta chain was sequenced in a study of molecular identifiers for immune sequencing clone quantification (dated by TCRdb to the late 2010s). About the investigation overall: For a replicate experiment, RNA from about 21,000 or 97,000 naive CD8 T cells was divided into five aliquots, of which four were sequenced. The study was a methods study using CD8 T cells to benchmark molecular-identifier clustering-based TCR repertoire sequencing (MIDCIRS) and TCR RNA copy counting.

By how much of the sample it makes up, this clonotype is medium-sized (0.01 to 0.1%). Its antigen target is currently unknown. The sample holds no much larger clone one base away, and base qualities are not on file. Results the study describes overall, beyond this receptor: Identical TCR molecules sharing a barcode could cause highly expanded clone sizes to be underestimated. Without barcode sub-clustering, chimeric consensus sequences inflated TCR diversity; chimeras reached as high as 47%. Modeling indicated roughly 3.2 TCR RNA copies recovered per cell, compared with about 9.4 by digital PCR, which implies a capture efficiency of 25% to 35%. In CMV-specific effector cells, over 97% of molecules were held by clones above 20 RNA copies, whereas under 1% of molecules were held by such clones in naive cells. The naive libraries included spiked-in Jurkat TCR RNA (around 9 copies' worth), and this Jurkat TCR RNA is not part of the donor repertoire. A single cell's worth of spiked-in Jurkat TCR RNA was reported detectable even among 750,000 to 1,000,000 naive CD8 T cells.

V was cut back by 1 base and J by 3 bases, leaving a gap of 15 bases between them. The CDR3 starts with the cysteine, ends with the phenylalanine, and has 17 residues. Only CDR3 DNA remains: 51 bases, in frame from the first base. Libraries of naive CD8 T cells were generated from roughly 20,000 to 1,000,000 sorted cells, with 10%, 30% or 50% of the purified RNA used. On a BD FACSAria II, naive CD8 T cells were FACS-sorted as CD8+CD4-CCR7+CD45RA+ and collected into RLT Plus buffer. To test detection sensitivity, Jurkat RNA equal to some 11 TCR copies was added to samples of about 17,000-1,100,000 naive CD8 T cells. CD8 T cells were enriched using RosetteSep CD8+ T Cell Enrichment Cocktail and Ficoll-Paque, and the enriched cells then underwent ACK red cell lysis. The protocol used for the library was PCR. TCRdb records NextSeq 500 as the sequencer. Bulk TCR libraries were prepared as previously described, using TCR primers listed in Table S5. Total RNA was purified with the Qiagen AllPrep DNA/RNA kit. Before analysis, reads from multiple sequencing runs of the same library were pooled. In the original analysis: Reads were retained only if their TCR constant sequence matched exactly, and those retained reads were trimmed to 150 nt and grouped according to their 12-nt molecular barcodes. Reads inside each barcode group were sub-clustered using a 15% Levenshtein threshold, and a quality-weighted consensus sequence was constructed for each RNA molecule. Non-functional sequences were removed, as were lower-count sequences one edit away from another. Based on fitting two negative binomial distributions, any barcode sub-cluster with under 20% of the maximum read count was discarded. TCRdb redid the processing of the public reads, applying fastp at Q25 and MiXCR, and retained in-frame beta chains. Duplicate CDR3 protein sequences are folded into a single record with the most common DNA and genes. These V and J calls originate from TCRdb's pipeline instead of the authors' own analysis. The sample contains roughly 10,000 distinct CDR3 sequences, about 21% of them found a single time. The biggest ten clones account for more than 1.4% of the sample.

The source material was naive CD8+ T cells from blood, with Jurkat cell RNA spiked in. The cell subset or site label of this sample denotes: FACS-sorted CD8+CD4-CCR7+CD45RA+ naive T cells. The sequence came from a human donor in good health. Some libraries in this study had Jurkat cell RNA spiked in. The chain is encoded by TRBV12-3 or TRBV12-4 joined to TRBJ2-2; the D gene assignment is ambiguous. The DNA sequence is as follows: TGTGCCAGCAGTTTAGAGGCTATTTCCCTGGACACCGGGGAGCTGTTTTTT. Protein translation: CASSLEAISLDTGELFF.